This T cell receptor (beta chain) was profiled in a study of T cell responses to AZD1222 COVID-19 vaccine. Study-level background: Whether given at about 4 or about 12 weeks, second doses were pooled. Whole-study results and caveats: Breadth and depth of Spike-specific TCRs rose after two AZD1222 doses. Baseline serology detected seropositivity in only a handful of AZD1222 recipients.

The CDR3 extends over 12 amino acids. Germline CDR1 SGHNT, CDR2 YENEEA. Trimming removed 0 bases at V and 12 bases at J, with 9 bases between. Measured with immunoSEQ multiplex PCR; TCRdb has only the in-frame clones, and not every one. The sample records tens of thousands of clones, roughly four fifths being singletons. As to this clone: Antigen specificity is unknown.

The V gene is TRBV11-3, the J gene TRBJ2-1, with D tentatively TRBD1 or TRBD2 (5 bases each). The sequence came from an adult in good health. This sample comprised peripheral blood, obtained on day 0 of AZD1222 vaccination. CDR3 protein: CASSLEGTAQFF. The CDR3 DNA sequence: TGTGCCAGCAGCTTAGAAGGGACGGCGCAGTTCTTC.